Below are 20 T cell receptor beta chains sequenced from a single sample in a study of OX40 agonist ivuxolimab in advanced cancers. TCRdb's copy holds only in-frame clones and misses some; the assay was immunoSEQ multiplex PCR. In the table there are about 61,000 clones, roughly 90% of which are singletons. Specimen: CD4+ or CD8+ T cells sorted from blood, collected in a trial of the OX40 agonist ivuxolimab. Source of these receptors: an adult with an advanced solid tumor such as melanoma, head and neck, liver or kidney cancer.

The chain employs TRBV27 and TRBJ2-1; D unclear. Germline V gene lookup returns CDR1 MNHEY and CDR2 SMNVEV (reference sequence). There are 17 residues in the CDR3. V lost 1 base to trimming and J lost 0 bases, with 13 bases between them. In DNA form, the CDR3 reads TGTGCCAGCAGTTTATTCGCGACTCCCAACTCCTACAATGAGCAGTTCTTC. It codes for CASSLFATPNSYNEQFF.

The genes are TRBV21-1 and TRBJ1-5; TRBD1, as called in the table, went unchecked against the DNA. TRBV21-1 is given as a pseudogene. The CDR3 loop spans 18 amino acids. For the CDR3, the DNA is TGTGCCAGCAGCAAAGGAACAGGGAATGAAAGGAGCAATCAGCCCCAGCATTTT. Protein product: CASSKGTGNERSNQPQHF.

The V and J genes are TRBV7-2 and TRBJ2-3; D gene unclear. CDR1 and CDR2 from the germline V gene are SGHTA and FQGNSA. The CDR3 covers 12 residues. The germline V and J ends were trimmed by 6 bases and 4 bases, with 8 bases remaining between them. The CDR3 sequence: CASSPPPDTQYF. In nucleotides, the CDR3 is TGTGCCAGCAGTCCCCCCCCAGATACGCAGTATTTT. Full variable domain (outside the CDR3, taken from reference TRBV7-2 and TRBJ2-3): GAGVSQSPSNKVTEKGKDVELRCDPISGHTALYWYRQSLGQGLEFLIYFQGNSAPDKSGLPSDRFSAERTGGSVSTLTIQRTQQEDSAVYLCASSPPPDTQYFGPGTRLTVL.

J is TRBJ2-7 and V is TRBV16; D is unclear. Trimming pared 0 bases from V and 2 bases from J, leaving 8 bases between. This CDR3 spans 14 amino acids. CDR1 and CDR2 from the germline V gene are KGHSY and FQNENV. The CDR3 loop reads CASSQSIPPYEQYF. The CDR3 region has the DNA TGTGCCAGCAGCCAATCGATTCCACCCTACGAGCAGTACTTC.

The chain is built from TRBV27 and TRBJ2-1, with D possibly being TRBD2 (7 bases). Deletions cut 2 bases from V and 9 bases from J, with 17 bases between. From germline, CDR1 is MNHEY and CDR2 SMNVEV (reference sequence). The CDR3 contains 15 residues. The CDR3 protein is CASSLAAGHLSEQFF. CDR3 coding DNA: TGTGCCAGCAGTTTAGCAGCGGGACACCTTAGTGAGCAGTTCTTC.

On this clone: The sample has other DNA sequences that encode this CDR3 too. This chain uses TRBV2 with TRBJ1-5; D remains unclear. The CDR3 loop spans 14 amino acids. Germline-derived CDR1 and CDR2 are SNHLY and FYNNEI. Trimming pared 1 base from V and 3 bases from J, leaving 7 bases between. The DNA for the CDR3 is TGTGCCAGCAGTGAAGGCGGCCCCAATCAGCCCCAGCATTTT. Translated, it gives CASSEGGPNQPQHF.

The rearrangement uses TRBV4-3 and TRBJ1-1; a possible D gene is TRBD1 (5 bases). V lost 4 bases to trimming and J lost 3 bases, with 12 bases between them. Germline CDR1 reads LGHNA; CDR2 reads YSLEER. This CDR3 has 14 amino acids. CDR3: CASSPGVGDTEAFF. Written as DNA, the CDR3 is TGCGCCAGCAGCCCGGGGGTGGGGGACACTGAAGCTTTCTTT.

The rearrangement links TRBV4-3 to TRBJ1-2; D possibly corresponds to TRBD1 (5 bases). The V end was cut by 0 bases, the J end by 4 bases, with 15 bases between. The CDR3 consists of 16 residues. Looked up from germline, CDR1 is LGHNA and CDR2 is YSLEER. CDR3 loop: CASSQEWQIGAYGYTF. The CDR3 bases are TGCGCCAGCAGCCAAGAATGGCAGATTGGGGCCTATGGCTACACCTTC.

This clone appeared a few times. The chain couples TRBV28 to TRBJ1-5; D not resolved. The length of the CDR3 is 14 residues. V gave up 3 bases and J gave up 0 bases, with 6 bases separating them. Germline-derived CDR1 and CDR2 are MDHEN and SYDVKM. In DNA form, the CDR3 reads TGTGCCAGCAGTTTTGAGGGTAGCAATCAGCCCCAGCATTTT. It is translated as CASSFEGSNQPQHF.

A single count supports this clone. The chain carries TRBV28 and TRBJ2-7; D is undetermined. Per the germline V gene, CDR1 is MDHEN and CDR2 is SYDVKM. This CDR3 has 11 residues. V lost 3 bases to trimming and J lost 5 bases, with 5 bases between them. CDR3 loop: CASSFRNEQYF. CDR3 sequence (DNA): TGTGCCAGCAGTTTTCGGAACGAGCAGTACTTC.

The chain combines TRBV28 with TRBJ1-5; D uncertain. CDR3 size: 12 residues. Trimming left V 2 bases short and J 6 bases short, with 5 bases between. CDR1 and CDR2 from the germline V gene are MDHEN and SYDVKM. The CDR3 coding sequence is TGTGCCAGCAGTTTACCCTCTCAGCCCCAGCATTTT. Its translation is CASSLPSQPQHF.

The CDR3 DNA is TGCGGACAGGACTCTGGAAACACCATATATTTT. It is translated as CGQDSGNTIYF. This chain links TRBV20-1 with TRBJ1-3; 7 bases are a match to TRBD1. This CDR3 is 11 amino acids long. Germline V gene sequence: CDR1 DFQATT, CDR2 SNEGSKA (reference sequence).

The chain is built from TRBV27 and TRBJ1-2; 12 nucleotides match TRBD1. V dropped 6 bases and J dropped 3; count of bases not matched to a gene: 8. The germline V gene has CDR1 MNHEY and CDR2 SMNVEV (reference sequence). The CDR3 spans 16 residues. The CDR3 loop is CASSRDRGLGHYGYTF. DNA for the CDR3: TGTGCCAGCAGCCGGGACAGGGGGCTGGGGCACTATGGCTACACCTTC.

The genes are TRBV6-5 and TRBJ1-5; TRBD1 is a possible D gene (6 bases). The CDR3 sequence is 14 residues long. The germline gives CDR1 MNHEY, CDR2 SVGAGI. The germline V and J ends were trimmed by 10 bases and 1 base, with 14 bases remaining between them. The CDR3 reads CATRPGESNQPQHF. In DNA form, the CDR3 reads TGTGCCACCCGGCCAGGGGAGAGCAATCAGCCCCAGCATTTT.

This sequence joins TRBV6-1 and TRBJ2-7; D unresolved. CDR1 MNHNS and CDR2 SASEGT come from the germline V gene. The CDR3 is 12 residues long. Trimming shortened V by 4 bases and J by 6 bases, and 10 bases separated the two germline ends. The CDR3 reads CASSGPRSEQYF. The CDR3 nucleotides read TGTGCCAGCAGTGGACCGAGGTCCGAGCAGTACTTC.

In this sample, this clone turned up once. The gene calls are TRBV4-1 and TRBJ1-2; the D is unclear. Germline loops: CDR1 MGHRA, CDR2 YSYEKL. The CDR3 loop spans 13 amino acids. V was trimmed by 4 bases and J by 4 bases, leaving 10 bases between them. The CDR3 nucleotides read TGCGCCAGCAGCCCAGACACATTCTATGGCTACACCTTC. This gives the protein CASSPDTFYGYTF.

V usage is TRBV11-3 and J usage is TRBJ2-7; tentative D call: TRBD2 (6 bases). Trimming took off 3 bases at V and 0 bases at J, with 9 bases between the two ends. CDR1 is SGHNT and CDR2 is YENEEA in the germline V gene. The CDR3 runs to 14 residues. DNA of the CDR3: TGTGCCAGCAGCTTGGGACTCAGCTCCTACGAGCAGTACGTC. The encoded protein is CASSLGLSSYEQYV.

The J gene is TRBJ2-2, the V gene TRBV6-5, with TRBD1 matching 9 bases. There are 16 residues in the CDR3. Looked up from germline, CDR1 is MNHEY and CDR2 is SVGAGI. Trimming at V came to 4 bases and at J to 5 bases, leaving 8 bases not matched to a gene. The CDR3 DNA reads TGTGCCAGCAGTTGGGGACAGGGAAGTCGTACCGGGGAGCTGTTTTTT. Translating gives CASSWGQGSRTGELFF.

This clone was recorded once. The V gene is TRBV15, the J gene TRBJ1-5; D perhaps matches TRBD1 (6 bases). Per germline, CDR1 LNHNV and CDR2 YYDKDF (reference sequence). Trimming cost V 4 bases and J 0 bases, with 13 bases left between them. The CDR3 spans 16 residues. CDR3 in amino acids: CATSTRTASSNQPQHF. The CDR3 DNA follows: TGTGCCACCAGCACCCGGACAGCTAGTAGCAATCAGCCCCAGCATTTT.

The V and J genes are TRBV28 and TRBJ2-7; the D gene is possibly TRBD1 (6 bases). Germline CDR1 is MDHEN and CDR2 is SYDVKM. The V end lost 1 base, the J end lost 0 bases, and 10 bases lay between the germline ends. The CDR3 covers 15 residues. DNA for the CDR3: TGTGCCAGCAGTTTATTTGGGGGCCTCTCCTACGAGCAGTACTTC. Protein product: CASSLFGGLSYEQYF.